Here is one T cell receptor beta chain with its context. The record originates from a study of blood T cell repertoires in COVID-19. For the study at large: The United States, Italy and Spain provided the acute and convalescent COVID-19 samples. PBMCs, B-cell-depleted T cells, or T cells were the source of the cDNA or gDNA that made up the material.

The V end lost 6 bases, the J end lost 0 bases, and 6 bases lay between the germline ends. CDR3 length: 13 amino acids. CDR1 is SQVTM and CDR2 is ANQGSEA in the germline V gene. In the authors' workflow: Quantification of nucleated cells was approximated via reference gene primer amplification. This table comes from immunoSEQ multiplex PCR, and its TCRdb copy is limited to in-frame clones, with some not included. The D gene and trimming were derived from the DNA, and the V and J assignments and clone size from that table. Of over 150,000 clones listed, 87% are singletons. Enrolled during active infection, Seattle patients were then followed longitudinally.

This sequence originates from a woman in her seventies with COVID-19, enrolled during active disease. J is TRBJ2-6 and V is TRBV29-1; D not resolved. The sample comprised peripheral blood. CDR3 in amino acids: CSVTISGANVLTF. CDR3 in DNA: TGCAGCGTAACTATCTCTGGGGCCAACGTCCTGACTTTC.